These T cell receptor beta chains were read from a single sample in a study of shared clonotypes between healthy human individuals. Assay: immunoSEQ multiplex PCR; the TCRdb copy retains only in-frame clones and omits some. The table has hundreds of thousands of clones, around 97% seen once; the top ten hold around 0.06%. Sequencing was performed on naive CD4+ T cells sorted from blood. The origin of the receptors is a woman under 40 in good health. CDR3s include the opening cysteine and the closing phenylalanine or tryptophan. The order of the fields is V gene, D gene, J gene, clone size, CDR3 protein, CDR3 DNA. A D gene is named only where the DNA matches it firmly. Not every row has a clone size; where given, it reads once, few, many or a size class.

V: TRBV5-5; D: .; J: TRBJ1-5; size: .; CDR3: CASSLAGGAGNQPQHF; DNA: TGTGCCAGCAGCTTGGCCGGAGGGGCTGGCAATCAGCCCCAGCATTTT
V: TRBV27; D: .; J: TRBJ2-1; size: few; CDR3: CASRSWDGYNEQFF; DNA: TGTGCCAGCAGGAGTTGGGACGGTTACAATGAGCAGTTCTTC
V: TRBV7-3; D: .; J: TRBJ2-1; size: .; CDR3: CASSLTGAREQFF; DNA: TGTGCCAGCAGCTTAACGGGGGCTAGGGAGCAGTTCTTC
V: TRBV28; D: TRBD1; J: TRBJ1-1; size: .; CDR3: CASRAQGAPTEAFF; DNA: TGTGCCAGCAGAGCACAGGGGGCGCCCACTGAAGCTTTCTTT
V: TRBV29-1; D: .; J: TRBJ2-5; size: .; CDR3: CSVEVRPIPQETQYF; DNA: TGCAGCGTTGAAGTTCGACCGATTCCCCAAGAGACCCAGTACTTC
V: TRBV27; D: .; J: TRBJ1-1; size: .; CDR3: CASTGATEAFF; DNA: TGTGCCAGCACAGGGGCCACTGAAGCTTTCTTT
V: TRBV6-5; D: TRBD1; J: TRBJ2-1; size: .; CDR3: CASSPGRDRYNEQFF; DNA: TGTGCCAGCAGCCCTGGCCGGGACAGATACAATGAGCAGTTCTTC
V: TRBV12-5; D: .; J: TRBJ2-2; size: .; CDR3: CASGFAVPGELFF; DNA: TGTGCTAGTGGTTTCGCGGTTCCCGGGGAGCTGTTTTTT
V: TRBV5-1; D: .; J: TRBJ1-3; size: .; CDR3: CASSLGGKENTIYF; DNA: TGCGCCAGCAGCTTAGGAGGGAAGGAAAACACCATATATTTT
V: TRBV27; D: TRBD1; J: TRBJ2-7; size: .; CDR3: CASSLGDRGHEQYF; DNA: TGTGCCAGCAGTTTAGGGGACAGGGGCCACGAGCAGTACTTC
V: TRBV20-1; D: TRBD1; J: TRBJ1-2; size: .; CDR3: CSAKTGVGYTF; DNA: TGCAGTGCCAAGACAGGGGTCGGCTACACCTTC
V: TRBV28; D: TRBD1; J: TRBJ2-2; size: .; CDR3: CASSLSGQGTGTTNTGELFF; DNA: TGTGCCAGCAGTTTATCGGGACAGGGGACAGGGACTACGAACACCGGGGAGCTGTTTTTT
V: TRBV19; D: .; J: TRBJ2-5; size: .; CDR3: CASSPPSRGGETQYF; DNA: TGTGCCAGTAGTCCCCCATCCCGCGGTGGAGAGACCCAGTACTTC
V: TRBV19; D: TRBD1; J: TRBJ1-2; size: .; CDR3: CASSEPGQGLIYGYTF; DNA: TGTGCCAGTAGTGAGCCGGGACAGGGTCTCATCTATGGCTACACCTTC
V: TRBV27; D: TRBD2; J: TRBJ2-1; size: .; CDR3: CASSLSLRETKNEQFF; DNA: TGTGCCAGCAGTTTAAGCTTGCGGGAGACGAAGAATGAGCAGTTCTTC
V: TRBV5-1; D: TRBD2; J: TRBJ2-5; size: .; CDR3: CASSAMISGMETQYF; DNA: TGCGCCAGCAGCGCCATGATCAGCGGGATGGAGACCCAGTACTTC
V: TRBV5-1; D: TRBD1; J: TRBJ1-1; size: .; CDR3: CASSLQPGQETEAFF; DNA: TGCGCCAGCAGCTTGCAGCCCGGACAGGAAACTGAAGCTTTCTTT
V: TRBV5-1; D: .; J: TRBJ2-5; size: .; CDR3: CASSLELETQYF; DNA: TGCGCCAGCAGCTTGGAGTTAGAGACCCAGTACTTC
V: TRBV10-2; D: .; J: TRBJ1-1; size: few; CDR3: CASSEFRANTEAFF; DNA: TGCGCCAGCAGTGAGTTTCGAGCGAACACTGAAGCTTTCTTT
V: TRBV4-1; D: .; J: TRBJ2-5; size: .; CDR3: CASSQVHFGVETQYF; DNA: TGCGCCAGCAGCCAAGTTCACTTCGGGGTGGAGACCCAGTACTTC
V: TRBV5-1; D: TRBD2; J: TRBJ2-7; size: .; CDR3: CASSFLMTSGVTYEQYF; DNA: TGCGCCAGCAGCTTCCTCATGACTAGCGGGGTTACCTACGAGCAGTACTTC
V: TRBV10-1; D: .; J: TRBJ2-7; size: .; CDR3: CASSFYEQYF; DNA: TGCGCCAGCAGTTTTTACGAGCAGTACTTC
V: TRBV7-8; D: TRBD1; J: TRBJ1-2; size: .; CDR3: CASSRLRDRGMAGYTF; DNA: TGTGCCAGCAGTCGCCTCCGGGACAGGGGTATGGCTGGCTACACCTTC
V: TRBV19; D: TRBD1; J: TRBJ1-5; size: once; CDR3: CASSIDNVGTGDNQPQHF; DNA: TGTGCCAGTAGTATAGATAATGTAGGGACAGGTGACAATCAGCCCCAGCATTTT
V: TRBV28; D: TRBD1; J: TRBJ2-7; size: once; CDR3: CASSVYSGTGNYEQYF; DNA: TGTGCCAGCAGTGTATATTCCGGGACAGGGAACTACGAGCAGTACTTC
V: TRBV5-5; D: TRBD1; J: TRBJ2-7; size: once; CDR3: CASSLLRGLYYEQYF; DNA: TGTGCCAGCAGCTTGCTAAGGGGGCTCTACTACGAGCAGTACTTC
V: TRBV28; D: .; J: TRBJ1-1; size: .; CDR3: CASSIQGKNTEAFF; DNA: TGTGCCAGCAGTATACAGGGAAAGAACACTGAAGCTTTCTTT
V: TRBV28; D: .; J: TRBJ2-7; size: .; CDR3: CASSPLGGEYEQYF; DNA: TGTGCCAGCAGCCCTTTGGGGGGTGAGTACGAGCAGTACTTC
V: TRBV2; D: .; J: TRBJ2-1; size: once; CDR3: CASRDFSYNEQFF; DNA: TGTGCCAGCAGGGACTTTAGCTACAATGAGCAGTTCTTC
V: TRBV5-1; D: TRBD2; J: TRBJ2-7; size: .; CDR3: CASRSLAGETHEQYF; DNA: TGCGCCAGCAGGTCACTAGCGGGAGAAACCCACGAGCAGTACTTC
V: TRBV10-3; D: TRBD2; J: TRBJ2-6; size: .; CDR3: CAGGTSGGAGANVLTF; DNA: TGTGCCGGAGGGACTAGCGGGGGAGCTGGGGCCAACGTCCTGACTTTC
V: TRBV28; D: TRBD1; J: TRBJ2-7; size: .; CDR3: CASRQPGQGSYEQYF; DNA: TGTGCCAGCAGGCAACCGGGACAGGGTTCCTACGAGCAGTACTTC
V: TRBV19; D: TRBD2; J: TRBJ2-1; size: once; CDR3: CASTLHSGRVTEQFF; DNA: TGTGCCAGTACCCTCCATAGCGGGAGGGTGACTGAGCAGTTCTTC
V: TRBV29-1; D: .; J: TRBJ2-7; size: .; CDR3: CSPLRDQPYEQYF; DNA: TGCAGCCCTCTCCGAGACCAACCCTACGAGCAGTACTTC
V: TRBV5-6; D: .; J: TRBJ1-5; size: .; CDR3: CASSLAGGNWNQPQHF; DNA: TGTGCCAGCAGCTTGGCCGGCGGTAACTGGAATCAGCCCCAGCATTTT
V: TRBV2; D: .; J: TRBJ2-7; size: once; CDR3: CASRRDTFYEQYF; DNA: TGTGCCAGCAGACGGGACACCTTCTACGAGCAGTACTTC
V: TRBV7-8; D: .; J: TRBJ2-2; size: .; CDR3: CASSLARYPGTGELFF; DNA: TGTGCCAGCAGCTTAGCCCGCTATCCTGGCACCGGGGAGCTGTTTTTT
V: TRBV10-1; D: TRBD2; J: TRBJ2-1; size: .; CDR3: CASSDGTSIYNEQFF; DNA: TGCGCCAGCAGTGATGGGACTAGTATTTACAATGAGCAGTTCTTC
V: TRBV12-5; D: TRBD2; J: TRBJ2-2; size: .; CDR3: CASGSSGLAGETGELFF; DNA: TGTGCTAGTGGTTCCTCAGGACTAGCGGGAGAGACCGGGGAGCTGTTTTTT
V: TRBV19; D: TRBD1; J: TRBJ1-5; size: .; CDR3: CASSNGLTGGNQPQHF; DNA: TGTGCCAGTAGTAATGGGCTGACAGGGGGCAATCAGCCCCAGCATTTT
V: TRBV5-4; D: .; J: TRBJ2-3; size: once; CDR3: CASSFPQGPTSTDTQYF; DNA: TGTGCCAGCAGCTTCCCGCAGGGACCTACTAGCACAGATACGCAGTATTTT
V: TRBV10-1; D: .; J: TRBJ2-3; size: .; CDR3: CASNKAGITDTQYF; DNA: TGCGCCAGCAATAAGGCAGGAATCACAGATACGCAGTATTTT